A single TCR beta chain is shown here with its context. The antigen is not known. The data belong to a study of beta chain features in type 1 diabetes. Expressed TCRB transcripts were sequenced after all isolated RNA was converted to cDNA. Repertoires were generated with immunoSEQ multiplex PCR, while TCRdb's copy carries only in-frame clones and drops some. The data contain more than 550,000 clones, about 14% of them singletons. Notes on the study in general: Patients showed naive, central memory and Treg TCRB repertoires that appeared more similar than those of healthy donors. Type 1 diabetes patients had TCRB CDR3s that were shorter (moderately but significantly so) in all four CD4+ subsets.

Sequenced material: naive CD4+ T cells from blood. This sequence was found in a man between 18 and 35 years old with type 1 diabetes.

The CDR3 DNA is TGTGCCACCAGCAGAGATTATTTGGAGGTGAACACTGAAGCTTTCTTT. The encoded protein is CATSRDYLEVNTEAFF. The rearrangement uses TRBV15 and TRBJ1-1; no clear D gene. The CDR3 length is 16 residues. CDR1 is LNHNV and CDR2 is YYDKDF in the germline V gene (reference sequence). The ends were cut back, 0 bases at V and 0 bases at J, with 11 bases in the middle.